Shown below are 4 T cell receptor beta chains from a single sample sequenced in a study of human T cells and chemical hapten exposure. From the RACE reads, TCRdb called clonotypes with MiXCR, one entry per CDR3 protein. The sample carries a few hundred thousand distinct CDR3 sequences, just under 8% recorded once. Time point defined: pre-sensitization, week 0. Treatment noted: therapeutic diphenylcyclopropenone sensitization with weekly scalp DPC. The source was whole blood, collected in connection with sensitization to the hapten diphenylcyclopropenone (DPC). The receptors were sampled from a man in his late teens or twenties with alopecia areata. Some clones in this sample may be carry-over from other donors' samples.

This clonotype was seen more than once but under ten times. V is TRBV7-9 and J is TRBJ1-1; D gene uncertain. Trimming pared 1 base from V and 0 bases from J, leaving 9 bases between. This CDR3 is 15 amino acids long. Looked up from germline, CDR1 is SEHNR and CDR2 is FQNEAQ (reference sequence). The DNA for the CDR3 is TGTGCCAGCAGCTTAGTGGGCCAGTTGAACACTGAAGCTTTCTTT. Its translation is CASSLVGQLNTEAFF. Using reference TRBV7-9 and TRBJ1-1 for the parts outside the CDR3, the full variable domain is DTGVSQNPRHKITKRGQNVTFRCDPISEHNRLYWYRQTLGQGPEFLTYFQNEAQLEKSRLLSDRFSAERPKGSFSTLEIQRTEQGDSAMYLCASSLVGQLNTEAFFGQGTRLTVV.

The CDR3 is CASSLVGSGGPTGELFF. The CDR3 coding sequence is TGTGCCAGCAGCTTAGTCGGGAGCGGGGGACCGACCGGGGAGCTGTTTTTT. The chain joins TRBV7-2 to TRBJ2-2; 8 bases map to TRBD2. The trim removed 1 base at V and 5 bases at J, leaving 9 bases unmatched. There are 17 residues in the CDR3. Germline CDR1 reads SGHTA; CDR2 reads FQGNSA.

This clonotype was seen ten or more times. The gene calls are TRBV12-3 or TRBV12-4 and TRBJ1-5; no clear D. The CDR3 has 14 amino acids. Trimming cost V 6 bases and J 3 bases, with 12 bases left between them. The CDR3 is CASSLKTPNQPQHF. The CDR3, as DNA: TGTGCCAGCAGCCTAAAGACCCCCAATCAGCCCCAGCATTTT.

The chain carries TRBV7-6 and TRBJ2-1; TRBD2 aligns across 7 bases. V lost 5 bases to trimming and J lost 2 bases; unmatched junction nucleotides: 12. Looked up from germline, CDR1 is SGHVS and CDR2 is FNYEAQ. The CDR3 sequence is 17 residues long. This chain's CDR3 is CASSPGRGVGPYNEQFF. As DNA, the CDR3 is TGTGCCAGCAGCCCCGGCCGGGGGGTGGGCCCCTACAATGAGCAGTTCTTC.